A single T cell receptor (beta chain) is shown here with its context. What antigen it recognizes has not been identified. The input lacks base qualities; no much larger clone sits a single base away. Every donor in the study was a healthy Caucasian. The study also sequenced three unrelated non-twin adults: a male aged 18 to 29, a male aged 50 to 59 and a female aged 50 to 59. Miltenyi CD45RO+ enrichment and human naive T-cell isolation kits were used to isolate memory (CD45RO+) and naive T cells from PBMC. V was cut back by 1 base and J by 4 bases, leaving a gap of 8 bases between them. Its CDR3 holds 14 amino acids, cysteine through phenylalanine. Solely the CDR3 DNA is kept, with 42 bases framed from the first base. CDR1 SGHRS and CDR2 YFSETQ are derived from the germline V gene. Library generation was performed with 5' RACE. TCRdb shows the sequencer as Illumina HiSeq 2000. Template switching added a universal primer binding site, and the final cDNA carried a unique molecular identifier that allowed TCR cDNA molecules to be counted accurately. Specific primers in the conserved constant-segment region were used to synthesize first-strand cDNA for TCR alpha and beta chains. Each cDNA library was double barcoded, with a SMART-Mk sample barcode plus Illumina barcodes, to control for contamination. TruSeq adapter sequences, together with Illumina sample barcodes, were added in two successive PCR steps. Sequencing of the TCR alpha and beta cDNA libraries was done on the Illumina HiSeq platform using custom primers. As for the authors' bioinformatics: MiGEC was used to process raw reads and extract unique molecular identifiers, and MiXCR was used to find CDR3 positions. Recombination models were inferred per individual with the repgenHMM and IGoR tools using an EM algorithm. The tcR package in R was used for shared clonotype analysis, with sharing normalized by the product of cloneset sizes. To study raw recombination free of thymic and clonal selection effects, out-of-frame nonproductive sequences were analyzed. TCRdb took the public reads, trimmed them with fastp at Q25, ran MiXCR for clone calling and kept in-frame beta chains. Rows are unified per CDR3 protein, each entry keeping the most common DNA and genes. These V and J calls are TCRdb output, not the study's own analysis. Within this sample are 420,000 or so distinct CDR3 sequences, with about a fifth of them counted one time only. The ten largest clones represent 9% to 15% of the sample.

This sample is part of a study of identical twins (dated by TCRdb to about 2016). For context, the study as a whole: TCR alpha and beta repertoires from monozygotic twins, unrelated adults of various ages and cord blood were deep-sequenced to test whether fetal clonotypes persist. Replicate twin experiments were performed at different times using different library preparation protocols to rule out contamination.

Study-wide conclusions, independent of this receptor: A weaker excess of twin sharing was found in beta out-of-frame sequences because the signal-to-noise ratio was lowered by fewer shared sequences. In monozygotic twins, out-of-frame TCR alpha sharing was systematically underestimated by recombination models, although the models agreed with sharing between unrelated individuals. Zero-insertion analyses could be partly confounded by invariant T cells such as MAIT and iNKT, although diverse VJ usage argued against such confounding for most clonotypes. Out-of-frame TCR alpha sequences shared between twins showed an excess of low generation-probability sequences compared with coincidental sharing between unrelated individuals. Fewer insertions were carried by abundant cord blood beta clonotypes; a weaker similar trend was observed in young adult naive repertoires, while no such trend was observed in memory repertoires. Conclusions relied on cross-sectional statistical analysis, since the same donors could not be followed over many years.

The chain uses TRBV5-1 and TRBJ2-2; TRBD2 is perhaps the D gene, given 5 matching bases. The clonotype originates from a middle-aged man in good health. Sequenced material: naive T cells sorted from blood. This specimen's cell subset or site label, per the study, means: cells isolated with a human naive T-cell isolation kit. In nucleotides, the sequence is TGCGCCAGCAGCTTGAGGGAGTTCACCGGGGAGCTGTTTTTT. This translates into CASSLREFTGELFF.